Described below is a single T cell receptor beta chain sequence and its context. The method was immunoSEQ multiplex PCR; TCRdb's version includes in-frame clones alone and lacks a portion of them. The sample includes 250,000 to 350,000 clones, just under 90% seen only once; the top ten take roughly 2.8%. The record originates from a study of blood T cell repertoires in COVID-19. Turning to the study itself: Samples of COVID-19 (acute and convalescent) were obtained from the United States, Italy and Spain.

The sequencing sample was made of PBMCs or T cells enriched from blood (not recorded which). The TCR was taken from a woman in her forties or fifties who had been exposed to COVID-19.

The CDR3 sequence is CASSFRAQGNYGYTF. The CDR3 DNA is TGTGCCAGCAGTTTCCGGGCACAGGGGAACTATGGCTACACCTTC. The V and J genes are TRBV6-5 and TRBJ1-2; TRBD1 aligns across 7 bases. Germline CDR1 MNHEY, CDR2 SVGAGI. V was clipped by 4 bases and J by 2 bases; unmatched bases: 7. The CDR3 spans 15 residues.